Below, 25 T cell receptor beta chains from the same sample are listed, as sequenced in a study of post-analysis software for immune sequencing data. Whole-study results and caveats: Patients carried roughly 5 TRBV segments more frequently than controls did, and TRBV5-6, TRBV5-1 and TRBV20-1 were among them.

Their recognized antigens are unknown. The library was made from cDNA and included unique molecular identifiers. TCRdb re-called the PCR reads with MiXCR, one entry per CDR3 protein. Of hundreds of thousands of distinct CDR3 sequences in the sample, about 40% are singletons; the top ten hold under 5.5%. The specimen was blood. The receptors originated from a girl aged 10-17 years with multiple sclerosis.

A note on this clonotype: This may come from a read error, since a much larger clone is one base off. The V gene is TRBV20-1, the J gene TRBJ1-2, with 10 positions matching TRBD1. The V gene end was trimmed by 3 bases and the J gene end by 8 bases; junction bases not matched to a gene: 12. CDR3 size: 15 residues. The germline V gene has CDR1 DFQATT and CDR2 SNEGSKA (reference sequence). The CDR3 sequence is CSARGQGRVQGGYTF. In DNA form, the CDR3 reads TGCAGTGCTAGGGGACAGGGGCGGGTCCAAGGCGGCTACACCTTC.

This clonotype was seen repeatedly, ten times or more. The rearrangement uses TRBV28 and TRBJ2-7; 7 bases map to TRBD2. Germline values: CDR1 MDHEN, CDR2 SYDVKM. The CDR3 is 13 amino acids. The V and J ends lost 3 bases and 3 bases, in that order; junction bases with no gene match: 2. This CDR3 is CASSFGGNYEQYF. CDR3 bases: TGTGCCAGCAGTTTCGGGGGGAACTACGAGCAGTACTTC.

Regarding this clonotype: One base away lies a much larger clone, so this may be a sequencing read error. The chain links TRBV6-1 to TRBJ2-6; D gene uncertain. This CDR3 region has 11 residues. The germline CDR1 and CDR2 sequences are MNHNS and SASEGT. CDR3 loop: CACSPLNVLTF. DNA of the CDR3: TGTGCCTGCAGTCCCCTCAACGTCCTGACTTTC.

This clonotype was found many times. The chain combines TRBV10-3 with TRBJ2-5; TRBD1 is a possible D gene (5 bases). V was pared by 0 bases and J by 5 bases, with 13 bases between. Germline CDR1 ENHRY, CDR2 SYGVKD. CDR3 size: 15 residues. This chain's CDR3 is CAISESGPSRETQYF. The CDR3 DNA reads TGTGCCATCAGTGAGTCGGGGCCGTCGCGGGAGACCCAGTACTTC.

The genes are TRBV4-3 and TRBJ1-2; 7 bases agree with TRBD1. This CDR3 spans 15 amino acids. CDR1 is LGHNA and CDR2 is YSLEER in the germline V gene. With V trimmed by 1 base and J by 5 bases, 7 bases remained unmatched. The CDR3 region has the DNA TGCGCCAGCAGCCAAGGGCAGGGGGTGGGGTATGGCTACACCTTC. It codes for CASSQGQGVGYGYTF.

The chain combines TRBV11-2 with TRBJ1-1; 9 bases are shared with TRBD1. CDR3 length: 19 amino acids. Looked up from germline, CDR1 is SGHAT and CDR2 is FQNNGV. J gave up 6 bases and V 5 bases, and 22 bases lay outside the gene matches. The CDR3 nucleotides are TGTGCCAGCAGCATAGGGAAAGGACAGGGGAGGAGGCGGGACTCTGAAGCTTTCTTT. This codes for CASSIGKGQGRRRDSEAFF.

The chain has TRBV4-1 and TRBJ2-5; 10 positions agree with TRBD1. Germline V gene lookup returns CDR1 MGHRA and CDR2 YSYEKL. The trim removed 5 bases at V and 4 bases at J, leaving 7 bases unmatched. The CDR3 runs to 15 residues. The CDR3 bases are TGCGCCAGCAGCTTGACCGGGACAGGGGTAGAGACCCAGTACTTC. It translates to CASSLTGTGVETQYF.

The rearrangement links TRBV4-3 to TRBJ2-4; D is perhaps TRBD2 (6 bases). Germline CDR1 is LGHNA and CDR2 is YSLEER. V lost 0 bases and J 3 bases, leaving 12 bases between the germline ends. The CDR3 has 16 residues. The CDR3 DNA sequence: TGCGCCAGCAGCCAAGACTGGGGAGGAGGCAAAAACATTCAGTACTTC. Translated, it gives CASSQDWGGGKNIQYF.

This clonotype was recorded many times. The rearrangement uses TRBV10-3 and TRBJ1-5; D remains ambiguous. Germline V gene lookup returns CDR1 ENHRY and CDR2 SYGVKD. The V gene lost 2 bases and the J gene lost 7 bases, with 15 bases spanning the gap. The CDR3 is 15 amino acids. The chain's CDR3 is CAISEARGTGQPQHF. In nucleotides, the CDR3 is TGTGCCATCAGTGAGGCCCGGGGTACCGGGCAGCCCCAGCATTTT.

This clonotype has only one observation. V and J are TRBV12-3 or TRBV12-4 and TRBJ1-4, with D unresolved. The CDR3 contains 14 residues. Deletions cut 0 bases from V and 7 bases from J, with 9 bases between. The CDR3 loop reads CASSLAGKVEKLFF. CDR3 DNA: TGTGCCAGCAGTTTAGCTGGAAAGGTTGAAAAACTGTTTTTT.

A few counts support this clonotype. The chain combines TRBV19 with TRBJ1-3; no clear D gene. Germline V gene sequence: CDR1 LNHDA, CDR2 SQIVND (reference sequence). V lost 4 bases and J 0 bases, leaving 13 bases between the germline ends. CDR3 length equals 16 residues. Here the CDR3 DNA reads TGTGCCAGTAGTAAGCGAGACGGACTCTCTGGAAACACCATATATTTT. This translates into CASSKRDGLSGNTIYF.

V gene TRBV20-1 combines with J gene TRBJ2-4; D ambiguous. With 0 bases removed from V and 7 bases from J, the gap between germline ends came to 13 bases. Germline values: CDR1 DFQATT, CDR2 SNEGSKA (reference sequence). This CDR3 is built from 14 residues. Here the CDR3 reads CSAREGLVGNIQYF. CDR3 nucleotide sequence: TGCAGTGCTAGAGAGGGTCTAGTAGGCAACATTCAGTACTTC.

This clonotype has ten or more counts. V is TRBV4-1 and J is TRBJ2-5; 13 positions match TRBD2. CDR1 and CDR2 (germline): MGHRA, YSYEKL. The V segment lost 1 base and the J segment 4 bases; nucleotides outside the gene matches: 6. This CDR3 is built from 17 residues. In DNA, the CDR3 is TGCGCCAGCAGCCAAGTCCGGACTAGCGGGAGTGGAGAGACCCAGTACTTC. Residues: CASSQVRTSGSGETQYF.

This chain joins TRBV11-2 and TRBJ2-3; either TRBD1 or TRBD2 may fit D (6 bases each). The germline V gene has CDR1 SGHAT and CDR2 FQNNGV. This CDR3 comprises 14 residues. The V end was cut by 8 bases, the J end by 3 bases, with 15 bases between. CDR3 DNA: TGTGCCAGCTCCCACCGGGGGCAAACAGATACGCAGTATTTT. Its translation: CASSHRGQTDTQYF.

About this clonotype: A much larger clone lies a single base off, so this may be a read error. The V and J genes are TRBV5-5 and TRBJ1-2; 8 bases agree with TRBD1. This CDR3 contains 13 residues. Germline assignment: CDR1 SGHKS and CDR2 YYEKEE (reference sequence). The CDR3 reads CTSSLTGDYGYTF. The DNA of the CDR3 is TGTACCAGCAGCTTGACAGGGGACTATGGCTACACCTTC.

This clonotype was observed many times. The chain carries TRBV5-1 and TRBJ2-3; 10 bases map to TRBD2. With V trimmed by 6 bases and J by 3 bases, 7 bases remained unmatched. CDR1 and CDR2 (germline): SGHRS, YFSETQ. CDR3 size: 15 residues. The DNA for the CDR3 is TGCGCCAGCAAGGCTAGCGGGAGTGGTACAGATACGCAGTATTTT. It specifies CASKASGSGTDTQYF.

About this clonotype: The junction shows a germline mismatch at one end, possibly a read error. This CDR3 reads CASSSRDRARDGEPFF. CDR3 DNA sequence: TGTGCCAGCAGTTCCCGGGACAGGGCACGGGACGGGGAGCCGTTTTTT. This rearrangement joins TRBV6-1 to TRBJ2-2, with 9 bases aligning to TRBD1. Germline lookup yields CDR1 MNHNS and CDR2 SASEGT. This CDR3 comprises 16 residues.

J is TRBJ1-1 and V is TRBV5-5; D unclear. CDR1 and CDR2 (germline): SGHKS, YYEKEE (reference sequence). The CDR3 has 15 residues. Trimming stripped 4 bases from V and 0 bases from J, with 13 bases between. The DNA of the CDR3 is TGTGCCAGCAGCCCGTTCCCGGGCATGAACACTGAAGCTTTCTTT. Its protein is CASSPFPGMNTEAFF.

There are many counts of this clonotype. V gene TRBV12-3 or TRBV12-4 combines with J gene TRBJ1-5; unclear D gene. The V gene lost 3 bases and the J gene lost 3 bases, with 9 bases spanning the gap. The CDR3 covers 14 residues. CDR3 sequence (DNA): TGTGCCAGCAGTTTTGAAGGGTCCAATCAGCCCCAGCATTTT. This sequence encodes CASSFEGSNQPQHF.

There are many counts of this clonotype. The chain links TRBV15 to TRBJ2-3, with 7 bases lining up with TRBD2. The CDR3 is made up of 16 amino acids. The junction had 7 bases not matched to a gene; V was cut back by 0 bases and J by 4 bases. Germline loops: CDR1 LNHNV, CDR2 YYDKDF (reference sequence). The DNA of the CDR3 is TGTGCCACCAGCAGAGATGCAGGGAGGGTATCAGATACGCAGTATTTT. It codes for CATSRDAGRVSDTQYF.

About this clonotype: A read error may be the cause here, since a much bigger clone is one base away. The rearrangement links TRBV20-1 to TRBJ2-5; 13 positions match TRBD2. The CDR3 covers 16 residues. Looked up from germline, CDR1 is DFQATT and CDR2 is SNEGSKA (reference sequence). The V and J ends lost 6 bases and 11 bases, in that order; junction bases with no gene match: 18. CDR3 DNA sequence: TGCAGTGCAAGACTAGCGGGGGGCCTTACCTACAATGAGCAGTACTTC. Its protein is CSARLAGGLTYNEQYF.

The rearrangement links TRBV2 to TRBJ2-1, with D unresolved. Looked up from germline, CDR1 is SNHLY and CDR2 is FYNNEI. The CDR3 totals 12 residues. V was cut by 3 bases and J by 3 bases, with 3 bases left in between. The CDR3 DNA sequence: TGTGCCAGCAGTGATATCTACAATGAGCAGTTCTTC. As protein: CASSDIYNEQFF.

This clonotype was seen more than once but under ten times. The rearrangement links TRBV7-6 to TRBJ2-7, with D maybe TRBD2 (6 bases). This CDR3 is 11 amino acids long. Looked up from germline, CDR1 is SGHVS and CDR2 is FNYEAQ. V gave up 5 bases and J gave up 10 bases, with 12 bases separating them. CDR3 DNA: TGTGCCAGCAGCCCCGGGGGACTTCAGTACTTC. Translating it yields CASSPGGLQYF.

The chain carries TRBV12-3 or TRBV12-4 and TRBJ1-5; no clear D. The ends were cut back, 6 bases at V and 6 bases at J, with 9 bases in the middle. The CDR3 runs to 12 residues. CDR3 residues: CASRESIQPQHF. The CDR3 DNA is TGTGCCAGCAGGGAGTCAATTCAGCCCCAGCATTTT.

This clonotype was observed at least ten times. This sequence joins TRBV2 and TRBJ2-1, with a weak D call TRBD2 (6 bases). The germline V gene encodes CDR1 SNHLY and CDR2 FYNNEI. V was cut by 5 bases and J by 7 bases, with 12 bases left in between. The length of the CDR3 is 13 residues. The CDR3 is CASSPGEGNEQFF. CDR3 sequence (DNA): TGTGCCAGCAGTCCGGGAGAAGGAAATGAGCAGTTCTTC.